What follows are 22 T cell receptor beta chains derived from one specimen sequenced in a study of blood T cell repertoires in COVID-19. The assay was immunoSEQ multiplex PCR, and TCRdb's table has in-frame clones only and misses some. The table has fewer than 250,000 clones, about 83% seen once. Sequencing used peripheral blood. The receptors derive from a human donor in a cohort sampled during active COVID-19.

The gene calls are TRBV5-1 and TRBJ2-1, with 9 bases matching TRBD2. The germline V gene encodes CDR1 SGHRS and CDR2 YFSETQ. With 0 bases clipped from V and 5 bases from J, the junction kept 6 bases outside the gene matches. CDR3 length: 16 amino acids. CDR3 in amino acids: CASSLEASGVDNEQFF. In DNA form, the CDR3 reads TGCGCCAGCAGCTTGGAAGCTAGCGGGGTCGACAATGAGCAGTTCTTC. The variable domain in full, with the rest retrieved from reference TRBV5-1 and TRBJ2-1, is KAGVTQTPRYLIKTRGQQVTLSCSPISGHRSVSWYQQTPGQGLQFLFEYFSETQRNKGNFPGRFSGRQFSNSRSEMNVSTLELGDSALYLCASSLEASGVDNEQFFGPGTRLTVL.

V gene TRBV7-9 combines with J gene TRBJ2-1; weak D call: TRBD2 (6 bases). The CDR3 is 17 amino acids. Looked up from germline, CDR1 is SEHNR and CDR2 is FQNEAQ (reference sequence). Trimming stripped 5 bases from V and 0 bases from J, with 17 bases between. CDR3 amino acids: CASSHPLGGSSYNEQFF. CDR3 in DNA: TGTGCCAGCAGCCACCCCCTTGGGGGGAGCTCCTACAATGAGCAGTTCTTC.

The chain combines TRBV12-3 or TRBV12-4 with TRBJ1-1; TRBD1 matches at 7 bases. This CDR3 has 13 residues. V lost 7 bases, J lost 5 bases, and 7 bases stayed unmatched. CDR3 in amino acids: CASTPDRLTEAFF. The CDR3 bases are TGTGCCAGCACCCCGGACAGGCTTACTGAAGCTTTCTTT.

V gene TRBV7-2 combines with J gene TRBJ1-3, with D unclear. Trimming pared 5 bases from V and 5 bases from J, leaving 16 bases between. From germline, CDR1 is SGHTA and CDR2 FQGNSA. The CDR3 spans 15 residues. The CDR3 here is CASSRSLSERNTIYF. Here the CDR3 DNA reads TGTGCCAGCAGCCGCTCGCTAAGTGAGCGAAACACCATATATTTT.

This chain uses TRBV19 with TRBJ2-2; D gene unclear. Deletions cut 1 base from V and 1 base from J, with 10 bases between. There are 16 residues in the CDR3. Germline values: CDR1 LNHDA, CDR2 SQIVND (reference sequence). The CDR3 DNA reads as TGTGCCAGTAGTATAGGAGTGGTGAGGAACACCGGGGAGCTGTTTTTT. Residues: CASSIGVVRNTGELFF.

V and J are TRBV6-5 and TRBJ1-1, with TRBD1 as a possible D gene (6 bases). V lost 7 bases and J 5 bases, leaving 14 bases between the germline ends. The CDR3 runs to 13 residues. Germline-derived CDR1 and CDR2 are MNHEY and SVGAGI. DNA for the CDR3: TGTGCCAGCACCCCAGGGGCAAAGACTGAAGCTTTCTTT. Residues: CASTPGAKTEAFF.

By frequency in the sample, this clone is medium-sized (0.01 to 0.1%). The same CDR3 also results from other DNA sequences found in this sample. DNA of the CDR3: TGTGCCAGTAGTACACCGGGACAGGGAACCCAGCCCCAGCATTTT. Protein: CASSTPGQGTQPQHF. The chain couples TRBV19 to TRBJ1-5, with 9 bases matching TRBD1. This CDR3 spans 15 amino acids. Losses at the gene ends were 4 bases for V and 7 bases for J; bases not matched to a gene: 8. Germline CDR1 reads LNHDA; CDR2 reads SQIVND (reference sequence).

As regards this clone: Other DNA sequences in the same sample also yield this CDR3. The DNA of the CDR3 is TGTGCCAGTAGTATTAGCGGGACTGTCTACAATGAGCAGTTCTTC. Its translation is CASSISGTVYNEQFF. This chain links TRBV19 with TRBJ2-1; 8 bases agree with TRBD2. After removal of 3 bases from V and 3 bases from J, the junction contained 4 bases not matched to a gene. CDR1 and CDR2 (germline): LNHDA, SQIVND (reference sequence). The CDR3 sequence is 15 residues long.

V usage is TRBV5-1 and J usage is TRBJ2-4, with 15 bases aligning to TRBD2. Trimming removed 3 bases from V and 6 bases from J; junction bases left unmatched: 7. Germline CDR1 reads SGHRS; CDR2 reads YFSETQ. This CDR3 is 17 amino acids long. CDR3: CASSSGLAGGRGNIQYF. CDR3 nucleotides: TGCGCCAGCAGCTCCGGACTAGCGGGAGGGAGGGGAAACATTCAGTACTTC.

This chain joins TRBV6-5 and TRBJ2-1, with D unclear. V was clipped by 7 bases and J by 5 bases, with 9 bases between them. CDR3 size: 12 residues. Germline V lookup: CDR1 MNHEY, CDR2 SVGAGI. CDR3 sequence reads: CASTVSHNEQFF. DNA for the CDR3: TGTGCCAGCACAGTCTCTCACAATGAGCAGTTCTTC.

The chain uses TRBV19 and TRBJ2-2; 9 bases are shared with TRBD2. Germline CDR1 is LNHDA and CDR2 is SQIVND (reference sequence). This CDR3 is 14 amino acids long. J lost 7 bases, V lost 4 bases, and 4 bases had no gene match. The CDR3 nucleotides are TGTGCCAGTAGTAATAAGCGGGGGGTCGGGGAGCTGTTTTTT. Translation: CASSNKRGVGELFF.

The V and J genes are TRBV5-1 and TRBJ2-5; 9 positions agree with TRBD2. The CDR3 runs 16 residues. Germline-derived CDR1 and CDR2 are SGHRS and YFSETQ. J gave up 5 bases and V 0 bases, and 8 bases lay outside the gene matches. The CDR3 DNA reads TGCGCCAGCAGCTTGGAGGTACTAGCGGGCATGGAGACCCAGTACTTC. Translating it yields CASSLEVLAGMETQYF.

The rearrangement joins TRBV30 to TRBJ1-3; a possible D gene is TRBD1 (5 bases). Deletions cut 6 bases from V and 0 bases from J, with 12 bases between. This CDR3 comprises 14 residues. CDR1 and CDR2 from the germline V gene are GTSNPN and SVGIG (reference sequence). The CDR3 loop reads CACRGDFSGNTIYF. Here the CDR3 DNA reads TGTGCCTGTCGAGGGGACTTCTCTGGAAACACCATATATTTT.

J is TRBJ2-7 and V is TRBV5-5, with a possible D match to TRBD2 (6 bases). The V gene lost 0 bases and the J gene lost 2 bases, with 21 bases spanning the gap. The CDR3 consists of 18 residues. Germline CDR1 and CDR2: SGHKS and YYEKEE (reference sequence). The CDR3 sequence: CASSLAISSVTSTYEQYF. CDR3 in DNA: TGTGCCAGCAGCTTGGCAATTTCTAGCGTGACTTCTACCTACGAGCAGTACTTC.

This sequence joins TRBV3-1 (or the pseudogene TRBV3-2) and TRBJ2-3; 13 bases map to TRBD2. The CDR3 has 16 residues. Germline CDR1 LGHDT, CDR2 YNNKEL (reference sequence). V lost 1 base, J lost 4 bases, and 2 bases stayed unmatched. The CDR3 DNA reads as TGTGCCAGCAGCCAAGGACTAGCGGGGGGATCAGATACGCAGTATTTT. It yields the protein CASSQGLAGGSDTQYF.

The chain has TRBV6-5 and TRBJ1-2; 7 nucleotides agree with TRBD1. The germline V gene encodes CDR1 MNHEY and CDR2 SVGAGI. The J segment lost 8 bases and the V segment lost 0 bases, leaving 9 bases of the junction unmatched. The CDR3 length is 15 residues. CDR3 sequence (DNA): TGTGCCAGCAGTTACTCTAGCCGGGACAGTCTAGGCTACACCTTC. Protein sequence: CASSYSSRDSLGYTF.

The J gene is TRBJ2-1, the V gene TRBV12-3 or TRBV12-4, with 7 positions matching TRBD1. V gave up 5 bases and J gave up 15 bases; unmatched junction bases: 13. The CDR3 is made up of 13 amino acids. The CDR3 protein is CASSIPGTAVTFF. CDR3 DNA sequence: TGTGCCAGCAGTATCCCCGGGACAGCCGTAACGTTCTTC.

The V gene is TRBV15, the J gene TRBJ2-7; 11 positions match TRBD2. After removal of 2 bases from V and 4 bases from J, the junction contained 4 bases not matched to a gene. The CDR3 covers 15 residues. The V gene's germline CDR1 is LNHNV and CDR2 YYDKDF (reference sequence). The CDR3 DNA reads TGTGCCACCAGCAGACCGGGACTAGCGGCATACGAGCAGTACTTC. It yields the protein CATSRPGLAAYEQYF. The complete variable domain, with remaining parts taken from reference TRBV15 and TRBJ2-7, reads DAMVIQNPRYQVTQFGKPVTLSCSQTLNHNVMYWYQQKSSQAPKLLFHYYDKDFNNEADTPDNFQSRRPNTSFCFLDIRSPGLGDTAMYLCATSRPGLAAYEQYFGPGTRLTVT.

This rearrangement joins TRBV7-2 to TRBJ2-7; D may be TRBD2 (5 bases). Germline-derived CDR1 and CDR2 are SGHTA and FQGNSA. This CDR3 comprises 13 residues. V lost 0 bases, J lost 5 bases, and 8 bases lay in between. In nucleotides, the CDR3 is TGTGCCAGCAGCTTAGCGTCTAGCAACGAGCAGTACTTC. It codes for CASSLASSNEQYF.

This chain uses TRBV9 with TRBJ2-5; 10 nucleotides agree with TRBD1. Germline V lookup: CDR1 SGDLS, CDR2 YYNGEE. After removal of 3 bases from V and 5 bases from J, the junction contained 7 bases not matched to a gene. The CDR3 has 15 amino acids. This CDR3 reads CASSARQGARETQYF. The CDR3 DNA follows: TGTGCCAGCAGCGCCAGACAGGGGGCGCGGGAGACCCAGTACTTC. Complete variable domain (other parts from reference TRBV9 and TRBJ2-5): DSGVTQTPKHLITATGQRVTLRCSPRSGDLSVYWYQQSLDQGLQFLIQYYNGEERAKGNILERFSAQQFPDLHSELNLSSLELGDSALYFCASSARQGARETQYFGPGTRLLVL.

The chain joins TRBV11-2 to TRBJ1-3; TRBD1 matches at 8 bases. CDR3 length equals 14 residues. CDR1 is SGHAT, CDR2 FQNNGV, per germline. V shed 5 bases and J 6 bases; nucleotides not matched to a gene: 6. CDR3 in DNA: TGTGCCAGCAGCCTCTCGGACAGGGTAAACACCATATATTTT. Translating it yields CASSLSDRVNTIYF.

V is TRBV5-5 and J is TRBJ1-4; 7 nucleotides agree with TRBD1. The CDR3 totals 17 residues. V gave up 0 bases and J gave up 1 base; unmatched junction bases: 6. CDR1 and CDR2 (germline): SGHKS, YYEKEE (reference sequence). The CDR3 sequence is CASSLGQGGGTNEKLFF. The CDR3 DNA sequence: TGTGCCAGCAGCTTGGGACAGGGTGGTGGAACTAATGAAAAACTGTTTTTT.